This T cell receptor beta chain originates from a study of blood T cells in healthy people across ages (dated by TCRdb to 2014 to 2015). Notes on the research overall: In model experiments, template switching captured about one uniquely barcoded TCR beta cDNA molecule for every two T cells. Using deep sequencing normalized with unique cDNA molecular identifiers, the study measured how TCR beta repertoire diversity changes with age. To avoid experimental bias, donors of different ages were randomly spread across the sequencing lanes. Four age groups were formed from the donors: young (average approximately 15 years), middle-aged (approximately 40), aged (around 62) and long-lived (less than 85). Using the same blood draw, the study looked at two additional independent replicas of 1 million unique cDNA reads for two donors, one aged 18 to 30 and the other aged 80 or older. On the study overall, not on this receptor specifically: Observed TCR beta diversity correlated strongly with the percentage of naive T cells measured by flow cytometry. Bulk unsorted PBMC profiling prevented conclusive comparison of naive and antigen-experienced compartments. Observed TCR beta diversity per million T cells fell roughly linearly with age, and a significant reduction was already apparent by age about 38. Estimates of total diversity based on one million sequenced T cells were considered lower bounds and underestimates. Donor CMV infection status was unknown, potentially confounding age-related changes in expanded clonotypes. Compared with the aged group, the long-lived group had more naive CD4+ T cells, fewer expanded clones and increased TCR diversity, suggesting age selection.

Systemically healthy Caucasian individuals from Russia, approximately 39 in total and aged about 6 to 100 years, were included as donors. Each donor gave ten milliliters of peripheral blood, drawn into EDTA-treated Vacutainer tubes. Ficoll-Paque density-gradient centrifugation was used to isolate PBMCs, with at least 7 million per sample. Trizol reagent was used to extract total RNA from the PBMCs, yielding at least 6 micrograms per sample. For every donor, an aliquot of PBMCs went through flow cytometry to measure the percentages of naive CD45RAhigh/CD27high T cells. A few counts support this clonotype. Its target antigen remains unknown. No base quality information exists; no much larger clone differs at one position. The CDR3 contains 12 residues, cysteine and phenylalanine counted. Left in the record is the CDR3 DNA by itself, 36 bases read in frame from the first base. In the germline V gene (reference sequence), CDR1 corresponds to DFQATT and CDR2 to SNEGSKA. Trimming takes 2 bases from V and 6 bases from J, and the germline ends sit 10 bases apart.

Library construction relied on 5' RACE. The reads were generated on an Illumina HiSeq 2500. The second PCR ran for roughly 6 to 11 cycles and used a J-beta primer mix along with a sample-barcoded 5' primer. Each TCR beta cDNA molecule received a unique molecular identifier from a template-switch 5' adaptor carrying 12 random nucleotides. At least 2.5 million CDR3-containing paired-end reads were obtained from each sample. The Mint cDNA synthesis kit, primed by a TRBC-specific oligonucleotide, was used to synthesize first-strand cDNA from all RNA. Following uracil-DNA glycosylase treatment, a first 18-cycle PCR with universal primers M1SS and BC2_uni_R was performed on all cDNA. The authors' pipeline ran thus. Each sample was normalized by randomly selecting 1 million high-quality reads, each carrying a distinct molecular identifier. Instead of being binned into consensus sequences, reads with shared molecular identifiers were discarded. MiTCR, run with a Q25 quality threshold and the strictest error-elimination algorithm, handled CDR3 identification, clonotype clustering and error correction. A nonparametric unseen species model with Euler transformation was used to estimate lower-bound total TCR beta diversity. Using fastp trimming at Q25 and MiXCR clonotype assembly, TCRdb reanalyzed the public sequencing data and kept in-frame beta chains. Entries that share a CDR3 protein sequence are merged under the most common genes and DNA. It is TCRdb's table, rather than the study itself, that gives the V and J calls and clone size. For this sample there are about 1.5 million distinct CDR3 sequences; roughly 40% appear just once. Clones ranked in the top ten supply 7.9% of the sample.

The clonotype was recovered from a woman aged 18 to 35 in good health. This sequence uses TRBV20-1 and TRBJ1-2; the D gene is possibly TRBD1, with 6 bases matching. Sample: blood. CDR3 region: CSARLQGNGYTF. The DNA reads TGCAGTGCTAGACTACAGGGTAATGGCTACACCTTC.